Below, 17 T cell receptor beta chains from the same sample are listed, as sequenced in a study of Graves' ophthalmopathy and Graves' hyperthyroidism. Amplified material comprised TCR beta CDR3 regions derived from RNA transcripts. Investigators did first-round RT-PCR with HTBI primers, then second-round multiplex PCR. TCRdb passed the multiplex PCR reads through MiXCR, listing each CDR3 protein once. The repertoire holds some 160,000 distinct CDR3 sequences, just under 40% seen once, with 8% to 9.5% in the top ten. What was sequenced was peripheral blood. These receptors all come from a man aged 25-40 years with Graves' ophthalmopathy.

This clonotype was picked up many times. The chain uses TRBV19 and TRBJ1-2; D gene uncertain. Germline V gene sequence: CDR1 LNHDA, CDR2 SQIVND (reference sequence). The CDR3 runs to 13 residues. V lost 3 bases and J 2 bases, leaving 7 bases between the germline ends. The CDR3 DNA sequence: TGTGCCAGTAGTATCCGAGGGAACTATGGCTACACCTTC. The encoded protein is CASSIRGNYGYTF.

The chain recombines TRBV12-3 or TRBV12-4 with TRBJ1-6; possible D gene TRBD1, 6 bases. The ends were cut back, 3 bases at V and 7 bases at J, with 10 bases in the middle. This CDR3 is 14 amino acids long. CDR3 amino acids: CASSFTGPNSPLHF. The DNA for the CDR3 is TGTGCCAGCAGTTTTACAGGGCCGAATTCACCCCTCCACTTT.

V gene TRBV12-3 or TRBV12-4 combines with J gene TRBJ1-1, with no clear D. The CDR3 has 15 residues. V lost 5 bases and J 0 bases, leaving 13 bases between the germline ends. This CDR3 reads CASSPSLGMNTEAFF. In nucleotides, the CDR3 is TGTGCCAGCAGTCCAAGTCTAGGGATGAACACTGAAGCTTTCTTT.

This clonotype was seen ten or more times. The CDR3 sequence: CASSTGQGINQPQHF. CDR3 DNA sequence: TGTGCCAGCAGTACGGGACAGGGTATCAATCAGCCCCAGCATTTT. The chain has TRBV6-1 and TRBJ1-5, with TRBD1 matching 9 bases. The V and J ends lost 5 bases and 3 bases, in that order; junction bases with no gene match: 5. Germline loops: CDR1 MNHNS, CDR2 SASEGT. This CDR3 region has 15 residues.

This clonotype was seen at least ten times. The chain joins TRBV2 to TRBJ2-5; D is ambiguous. The CDR3 is 13 residues long. Trimming left V 2 bases short and J 2 bases short, with 6 bases between. CDR1 is SNHLY, CDR2 FYNNEI, per germline. In DNA, the CDR3 is TGTGCCAGCAGTGAAAGCCAGCAAGAGACCCAGTACTTC. Protein product: CASSESQQETQYF. Looking up the rest from reference TRBV2 and TRBJ2-5 gives the full variable domain: EPEVTQTPSHQVTQMGQEVILRCVPISNHLYFYWYRQILGQKVEFLVSFYNNEISEKSEIFDDQFSVERPDGSNFTLKIRSTKLEDSAMYFCASSESQQETQYFGPGTRLLVL.

The chain joins TRBV28 to TRBJ1-5, with 9 nucleotides matching TRBD1. The CDR3 is made up of 18 amino acids. In germline, CDR1 is MDHEN, CDR2 SYDVKM. With 6 bases clipped from V and 5 bases from J, the junction kept 17 bases outside the gene matches. CDR3 sequence (DNA): TGTGCCAGCAGGGGCCCGGGGACAGGGACAGGTAGGGATCAGCCCCAGCATTTT. It codes for CASRGPGTGTGRDQPQHF.

This clonotype was seen repeatedly, ten times or more. V gene TRBV12-3 or TRBV12-4 combines with J gene TRBJ2-5, with unresolved D. V was shortened by 6 bases and J by 5 bases, with 16 bases between the two germline ends. The CDR3 is made up of 14 amino acids. CDR3 sequence (DNA): TGTGCCAGCAGCGTAGGAGCCTCGAGGGAGACCCAGTACTTC. It yields the protein CASSVGASRETQYF.

DNA of the CDR3: TGTGCCAGAAATGTCCACCCGAGGCAGCTGAACACTGAAGCTTTCTTT. Translating gives CARNVHPRQLNTEAFF. This chain uses TRBV6-4 with TRBJ1-1, with D unclear. CDR1 MRHNA and CDR2 SNTAGT come from the germline V gene. This CDR3 is 16 amino acids long. V was shortened by 9 bases and J by 0 bases, with 20 bases between the two germline ends.

The chain uses TRBV28 and TRBJ1-2; D remains unclear. Germline V lookup: CDR1 MDHEN, CDR2 SYDVKM. This CDR3 is 15 amino acids long. With 6 bases removed from V and 3 bases from J, the gap between germline ends came to 17 bases. The DNA of the CDR3 is TGTGCCAGCAGCCAAGGAAAAACAAGATACTATGGCTACACCTTC. Translated, it gives CASSQGKTRYYGYTF.

This clonotype was recorded at least ten times. This rearrangement joins TRBV6-1 to TRBJ1-1, with D possibly TRBD1 on 5 matching bases. The germline gives CDR1 MNHNS, CDR2 SASEGT. This CDR3 has 15 amino acids. V was clipped by 4 bases and J by 7 bases, with 19 bases between them. The CDR3 protein is CASSAISSGPYEAFF. Here the CDR3 DNA reads TGTGCCAGCAGTGCCATTAGCTCGGGGCCTTATGAAGCTTTCTTT.

This clonotype was recorded many times. This rearrangement joins TRBV2 to TRBJ1-2; D might be TRBD1 (6 bases). The V gene lost 6 bases and the J gene lost 2 bases, with 13 bases spanning the gap. This CDR3 has 14 residues. Germline CDR1 reads SNHLY; CDR2 reads FYNNEI. The CDR3, as DNA: TGTGCCAGCAGGGCAGGGAGGGGGAACTATGGCTACACCTTC. It translates to CASRAGRGNYGYTF. Based on the CDR3 plus reference TRBV2 and TRBJ1-2, the full variable domain is EPEVTQTPSHQVTQMGQEVILRCVPISNHLYFYWYRQILGQKVEFLVSFYNNEISEKSEIFDDQFSVERPDGSNFTLKIRSTKLEDSAMYFCASRAGRGNYGYTFGSGTRLTVV.

The genes are TRBV11-2 and TRBJ2-5; the match to TRBD1 covers 9 bases. The CDR3 consists of 15 residues. CDR1 and CDR2 (germline): SGHAT, FQNNGV. Trimming took 5 bases from V and 5 from J; bases not matched to a gene: 9. The CDR3 here is CASSRTGAVVETQYF. The DNA of the CDR3 is TGTGCCAGCAGCCGGACAGGGGCGGTTGTGGAGACCCAGTACTTC. The entire variable domain, with the rest obtained from reference TRBV11-2 and TRBJ2-5, is as follows: EAGVAQSPRYKIIEKRQSVAFWCNPISGHATLYWYQQILGQGPKLLIQFQNNGVVDDSQLPKDRFSAERLKGVDSTLKIQPAKLEDSAVYLCASSRTGAVVETQYFGPGTRLLVL.

This clonotype has more than one count but fewer than ten. This chain joins TRBV28 and TRBJ1-2; D not resolved. The CDR3 is 11 residues long. Trimming took 5 bases from V and 7 from J, leaving 8 bases between them. Germline loops: CDR1 MDHEN, CDR2 SYDVKM. The CDR3 is CASSPLRGYTF. The DNA of the CDR3 is TGTGCCAGCAGTCCTCTTCGTGGCTACACCTTC.

This clonotype has a single count. The rearrangement joins TRBV6-1 to TRBJ1-2; D gene unclear. Trimming took off 8 bases at V and 2 bases at J, with 15 bases between the two ends. The CDR3 sequence is 14 residues long. CDR1 and CDR2 from the germline V gene are MNHNS and SASEGT. This chain's CDR3 is CASCVSRFNYGYTF. For the CDR3, the DNA is TGTGCCAGCTGCGTCTCAAGGTTCAACTATGGCTACACCTTC.

This clonotype was recorded a few times. J is TRBJ2-7 and V is TRBV2, with unresolved D. Trimming took 7 bases from V and 4 from J, leaving 14 bases between them. The CDR3 consists of 13 residues. CDR1 and CDR2 from the germline V gene are SNHLY and FYNNEI. This chain's CDR3 is CASNSNGLYEQYF. The CDR3, as DNA: TGTGCCAGCAACTCGAACGGGCTTTACGAGCAGTACTTC.

This clonotype showed up many times. The rearrangement links TRBV25-1 to TRBJ2-5; TRBD2 aligns across 8 bases. V was pared by 3 bases and J by 4 bases, with 4 bases of the junction left unmatched. Looked up from germline, CDR1 is MGHDK and CDR2 is SYGVNS. The CDR3 spans 14 residues. DNA of the CDR3: TGTGCCAGCAGTGACCCCGGGGGGGGAGAGACCCAGTACTTC. Amino acid sequence: CASSDPGGGETQYF.

This clonotype has at least ten counts. V usage is TRBV20-1 and J usage is TRBJ2-5; D gene ambiguous. The CDR3 loop spans 14 amino acids. V lost 2 bases and J lost 4, with 14 bases in between. The germline V gene has CDR1 DFQATT and CDR2 SNEGSKA (reference sequence). For the CDR3, the DNA is TGCAGTGCTAGAACTACCCAAGCGAGAGAGACCCAGTACTTC. Translated: CSARTTQARETQYF.